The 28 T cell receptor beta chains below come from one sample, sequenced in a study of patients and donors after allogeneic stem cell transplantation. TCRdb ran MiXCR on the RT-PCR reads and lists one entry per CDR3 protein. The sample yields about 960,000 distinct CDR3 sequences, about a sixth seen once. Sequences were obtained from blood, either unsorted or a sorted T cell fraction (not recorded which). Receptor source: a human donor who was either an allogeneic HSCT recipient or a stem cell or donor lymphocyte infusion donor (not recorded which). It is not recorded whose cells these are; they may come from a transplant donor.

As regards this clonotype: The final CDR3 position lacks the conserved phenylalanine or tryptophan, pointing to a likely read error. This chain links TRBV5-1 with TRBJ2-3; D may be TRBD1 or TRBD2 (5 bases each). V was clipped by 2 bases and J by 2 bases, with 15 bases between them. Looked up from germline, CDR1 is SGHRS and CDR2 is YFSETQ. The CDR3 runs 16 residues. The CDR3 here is CASSFARVGVTDTQYL. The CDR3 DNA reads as TGCGCCAGCAGCTTCGCGCGGGTAGGGGTCACAGATACGCAGTATTTA.

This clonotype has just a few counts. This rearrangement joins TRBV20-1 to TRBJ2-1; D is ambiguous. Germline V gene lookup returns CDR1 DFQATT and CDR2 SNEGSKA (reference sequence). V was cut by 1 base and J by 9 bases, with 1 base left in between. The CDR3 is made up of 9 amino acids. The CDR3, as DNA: TGCAGTGCTAGAGCTGAGCAGTTCTTC. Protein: CSARAEQFF.

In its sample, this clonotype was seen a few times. The CDR3 nucleotides read TGTGCCAGCAGCCCTGGGGCCTATGGCTACACCTTC. Its translation is CASSPGAYGYTF. The chain links TRBV6-2 or TRBV6-3 to TRBJ1-2, with a possible D match to TRBD1 (5 bases). V was shortened by 6 bases and J by 4 bases, with 9 bases between the two germline ends. The germline V gene encodes CDR1 MNHEY and CDR2 SVGEGT. The CDR3 sequence is 12 residues long.

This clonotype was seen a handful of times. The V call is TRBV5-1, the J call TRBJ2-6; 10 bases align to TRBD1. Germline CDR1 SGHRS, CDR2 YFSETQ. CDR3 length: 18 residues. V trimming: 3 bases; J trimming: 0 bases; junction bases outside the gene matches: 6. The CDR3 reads CASSWGQGNGSGANVLTF. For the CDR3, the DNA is TGCGCCAGCAGCTGGGGACAGGGGAACGGCTCTGGGGCCAACGTCCTGACTTTC.

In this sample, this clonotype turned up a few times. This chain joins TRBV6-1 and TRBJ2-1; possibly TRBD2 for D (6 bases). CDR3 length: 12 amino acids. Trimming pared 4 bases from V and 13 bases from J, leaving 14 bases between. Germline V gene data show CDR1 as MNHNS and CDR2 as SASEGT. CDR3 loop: CASSGTGVQQFF. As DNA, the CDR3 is TGTGCCAGCAGTGGAACGGGGGTCCAACAGTTCTTC.

CDR3 sequence (DNA): TGTGCCAGCACCAAGAGGGTTAATCAGCCCCAGCATTTT. This codes for CASTKRVNQPQHF. The genes are TRBV12-3 or TRBV12-4 and TRBJ1-5, with D uncertain. The ends were cut back, 7 bases at V and 4 bases at J, with 11 bases in the middle. This CDR3 is built from 13 residues.

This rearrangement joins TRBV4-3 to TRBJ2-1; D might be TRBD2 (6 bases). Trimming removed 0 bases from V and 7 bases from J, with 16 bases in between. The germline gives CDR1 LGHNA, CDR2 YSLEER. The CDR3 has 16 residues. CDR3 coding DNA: TGCGCCAGCAGCCAAGATATGCGGGGCGCTTTGAATGAGCAGTTCTTC. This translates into CASSQDMRGALNEQFF.

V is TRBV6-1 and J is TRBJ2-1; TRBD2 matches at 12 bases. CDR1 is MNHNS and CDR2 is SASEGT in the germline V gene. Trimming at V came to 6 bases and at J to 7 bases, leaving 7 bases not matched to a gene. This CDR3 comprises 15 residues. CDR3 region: CASRSLAGGRNEQFF. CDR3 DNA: TGTGCCAGCAGATCACTAGCGGGGGGTAGGAATGAGCAGTTCTTC.

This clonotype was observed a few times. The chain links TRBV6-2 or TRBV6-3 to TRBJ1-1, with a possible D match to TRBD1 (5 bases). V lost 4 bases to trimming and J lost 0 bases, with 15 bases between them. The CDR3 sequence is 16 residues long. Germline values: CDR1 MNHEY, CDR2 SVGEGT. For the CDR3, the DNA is TGTGCCAGCAGTTCCTTGGCGGCAGGGATGAACACTGAAGCTTTCTTT. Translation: CASSSLAAGMNTEAFF.

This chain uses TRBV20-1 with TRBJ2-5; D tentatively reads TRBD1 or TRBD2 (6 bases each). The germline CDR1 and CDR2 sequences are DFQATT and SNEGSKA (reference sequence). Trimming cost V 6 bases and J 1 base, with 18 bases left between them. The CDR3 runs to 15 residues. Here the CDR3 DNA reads TGCAGTGCCCCCGTCCCGGGGGCACCCCAAGAGACCCAGTACTTC. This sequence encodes CSAPVPGAPQETQYF.

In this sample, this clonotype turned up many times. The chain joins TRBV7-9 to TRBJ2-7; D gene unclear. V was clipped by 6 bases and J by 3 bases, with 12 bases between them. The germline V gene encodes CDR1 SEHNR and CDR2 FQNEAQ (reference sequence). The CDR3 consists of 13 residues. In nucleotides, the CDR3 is TGTGCCAGCAGTTTACCCGGCAGCTACGAGCAGTACTTC. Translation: CASSLPGSYEQYF. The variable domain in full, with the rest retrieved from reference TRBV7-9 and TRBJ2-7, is DTGVSQNPRHKITKRGQNVTFRCDPISEHNRLYWYRQTLGQGPEFLTYFQNEAQLEKSRLLSDRFSAERPKGSFSTLEIQRTEQGDSAMYLCASSLPGSYEQYFGPGTRLTVT.

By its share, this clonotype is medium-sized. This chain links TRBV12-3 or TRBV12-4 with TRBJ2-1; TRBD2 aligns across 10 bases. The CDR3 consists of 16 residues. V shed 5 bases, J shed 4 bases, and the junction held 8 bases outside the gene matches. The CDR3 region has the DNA TGTGCCAGCAGTCTTCTAGCGGGAGACAGGTACAATGAGCAGTTCTTC. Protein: CASSLLAGDRYNEQFF.

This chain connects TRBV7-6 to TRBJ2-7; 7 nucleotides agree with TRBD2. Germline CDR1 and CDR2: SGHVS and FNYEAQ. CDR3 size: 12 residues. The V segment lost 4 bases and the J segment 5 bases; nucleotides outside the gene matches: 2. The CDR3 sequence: CASSWTSDEQYF. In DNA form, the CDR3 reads TGTGCCAGCAGCTGGACTAGTGACGAGCAGTACTTC. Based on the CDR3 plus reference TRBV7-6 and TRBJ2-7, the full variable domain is GAGVSQSPRYKVTKRGQDVALRCDPISGHVSLYWYRQALGQGPEFLTYFNYEAQQDKSGLPNDRFSAERPEGSISTLTIQRTEQRDSAMYRCASSWTSDEQYFGPGTRLTVT.

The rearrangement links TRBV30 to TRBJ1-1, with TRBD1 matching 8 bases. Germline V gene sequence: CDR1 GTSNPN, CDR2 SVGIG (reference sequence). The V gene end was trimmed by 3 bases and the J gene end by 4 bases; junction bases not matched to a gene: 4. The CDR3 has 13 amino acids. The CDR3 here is CAWRFTGGTEAFF. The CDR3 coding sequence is TGTGCCTGGAGGTTCACAGGGGGCACTGAAGCTTTCTTT.

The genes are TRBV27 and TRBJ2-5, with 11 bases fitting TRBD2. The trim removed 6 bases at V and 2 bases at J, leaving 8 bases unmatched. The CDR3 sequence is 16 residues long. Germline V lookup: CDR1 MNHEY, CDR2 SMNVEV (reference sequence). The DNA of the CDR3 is TGTGCCAGCAGCGGTGGACTAGCGGGCTTTCAAGAGACCCAGTACTTC. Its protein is CASSGGLAGFQETQYF.

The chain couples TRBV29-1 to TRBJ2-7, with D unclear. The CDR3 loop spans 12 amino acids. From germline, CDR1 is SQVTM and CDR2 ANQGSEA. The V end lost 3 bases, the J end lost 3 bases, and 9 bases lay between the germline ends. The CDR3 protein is CSVEGKFYEQYF. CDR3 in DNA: TGCAGCGTTGAGGGCAAATTCTACGAGCAGTACTTC.

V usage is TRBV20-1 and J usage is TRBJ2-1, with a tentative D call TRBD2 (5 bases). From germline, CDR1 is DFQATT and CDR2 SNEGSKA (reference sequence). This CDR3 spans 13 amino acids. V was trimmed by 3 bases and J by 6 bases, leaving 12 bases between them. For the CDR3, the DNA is TGCAGTGCTAGTTGGCGGGTTATCAATGAGCAGTTCTTC. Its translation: CSASWRVINEQFF.

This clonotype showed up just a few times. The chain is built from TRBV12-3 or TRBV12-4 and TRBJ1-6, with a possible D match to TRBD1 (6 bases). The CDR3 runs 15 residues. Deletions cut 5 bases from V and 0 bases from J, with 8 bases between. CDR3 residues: CASSRTVSYNSPLHF. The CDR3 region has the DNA TGTGCCAGCAGTCGGACAGTCTCCTATAATTCACCCCTCCACTTT.

CDR3 nucleotide sequence: TGTGCCAGCGGCCCTGCGGGGAACGGGGAGCTGTTTTTT. It encodes CASGPAGNGELFF. V and J are TRBV28 and TRBJ2-2, with D perhaps TRBD2 (6 bases). V was cut by 8 bases and J by 7 bases, with 14 bases left in between. The CDR3 loop spans 13 amino acids. Germline assignment: CDR1 MDHEN and CDR2 SYDVKM.

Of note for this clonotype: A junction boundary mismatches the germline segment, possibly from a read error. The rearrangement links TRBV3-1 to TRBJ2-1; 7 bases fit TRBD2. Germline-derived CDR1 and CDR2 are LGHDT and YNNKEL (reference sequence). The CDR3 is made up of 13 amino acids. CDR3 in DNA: TGTGCCAGCAGCCCGACTGCCGGGACTACAGCCACCTTC. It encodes CASSPTAGTTATF.

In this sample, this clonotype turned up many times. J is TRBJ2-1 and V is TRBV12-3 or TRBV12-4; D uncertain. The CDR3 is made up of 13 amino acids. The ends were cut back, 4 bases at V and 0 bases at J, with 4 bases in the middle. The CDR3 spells CASSSLSYNEQFF. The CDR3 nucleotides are TGTGCCAGCAGTTCTCTCTCCTACAATGAGCAGTTCTTC.

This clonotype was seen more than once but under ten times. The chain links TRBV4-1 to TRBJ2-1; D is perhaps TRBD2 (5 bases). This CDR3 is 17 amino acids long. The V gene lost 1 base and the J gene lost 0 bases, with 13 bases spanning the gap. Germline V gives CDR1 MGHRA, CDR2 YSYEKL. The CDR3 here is CASSQGRPLSSYNEQFF. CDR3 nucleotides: TGCGCCAGCAGCCAAGGGAGGCCTCTAAGCTCCTACAATGAGCAGTTCTTC.

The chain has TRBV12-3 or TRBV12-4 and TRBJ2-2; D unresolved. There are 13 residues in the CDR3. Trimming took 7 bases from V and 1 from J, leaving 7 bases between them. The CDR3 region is CASNKMNTGELFF. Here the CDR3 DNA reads TGTGCCAGCAACAAGATGAACACCGGGGAGCTGTTTTTT.

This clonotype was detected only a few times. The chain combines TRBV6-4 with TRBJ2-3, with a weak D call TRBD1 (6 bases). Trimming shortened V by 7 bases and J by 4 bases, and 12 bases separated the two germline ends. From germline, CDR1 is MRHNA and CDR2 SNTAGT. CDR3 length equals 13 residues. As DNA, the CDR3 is TGTGCCAGCAAGGGGGAGAGCCCAGATACGCAGTATTTT. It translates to CASKGESPDTQYF.

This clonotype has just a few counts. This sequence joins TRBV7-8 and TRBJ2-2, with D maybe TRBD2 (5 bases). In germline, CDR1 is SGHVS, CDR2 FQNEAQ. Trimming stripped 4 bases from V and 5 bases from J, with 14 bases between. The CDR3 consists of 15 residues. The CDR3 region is CASSSTRGGTGELFF. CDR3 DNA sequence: TGTGCCAGCAGCTCCACCCGGGGTGGAACCGGGGAGCTGTTTTTT.

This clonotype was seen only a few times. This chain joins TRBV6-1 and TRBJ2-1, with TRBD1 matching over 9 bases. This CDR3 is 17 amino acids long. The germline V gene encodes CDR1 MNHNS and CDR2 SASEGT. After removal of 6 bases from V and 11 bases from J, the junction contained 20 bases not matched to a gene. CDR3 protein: CASRDLLLRDREEKQFF. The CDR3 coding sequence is TGTGCCAGCAGGGACCTTCTCCTCCGGGACAGGGAGGAGAAGCAGTTCTTC.

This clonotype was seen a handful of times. The CDR3 region is CASSPRGGGLFF. CDR3 nucleotides: TGTGCCAGCAGCCCCAGGGGGGGTGGGCTGTTTTTT. This chain connects TRBV11-2 to TRBJ2-2; D possibly uses TRBD1 or TRBD2 (7 bases each). Germline CDR1 and CDR2: SGHAT and FQNNGV. Trimming took off 5 bases at V and 13 bases at J, with 14 bases between the two ends. The CDR3 extends over 12 amino acids.

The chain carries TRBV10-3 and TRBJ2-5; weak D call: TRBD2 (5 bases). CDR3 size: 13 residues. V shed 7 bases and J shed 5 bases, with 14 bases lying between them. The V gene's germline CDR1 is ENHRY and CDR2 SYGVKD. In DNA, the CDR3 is TGTGCCATCACCCCGGGATTGGCCGAGACCCAGTACTTC. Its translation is CAITPGLAETQYF.